This TCR beta chain is drawn from a study of cytomegalovirus exposure and HLA in healthy donors. Study findings and constraints: A later analysis found that most CMV-associated TCR beta chains appeared HLA-restricted. Later analysis identified several of the most significant clusters that appeared linked to common viral pathogens. Per a prior analysis, the majority of TCR beta V segments were productive roughly 87% or roughly 30% of the time.

Germline-derived CDR1 and CDR2 are SNHLY and FYNNEI. This CDR3 is built from 13 residues. Trimming cost V 7 bases and J 5 bases, with 12 bases left between them. Primers for the PCR totalled 60 Vbeta and 13 Jbeta. Some clones are missing from TCRdb's copy, which holds only in-frame ones; the method was immunoSEQ multiplex PCR. This sample has fewer than 140,000 clones; 71% occur once, and the top ten carry 2.5% to 3.5%. About this clone itself: Its specificity is not known.

The chain joins TRBV2 to TRBJ2-1; D possibly corresponds to TRBD2 (5 bases). The TCR comes from a female donor in good health and CMV-seronegative. The sequencing sample was made of PBMCs. The CDR3 loop reads CASTPSRNNEQFF. The CDR3 region has the DNA TGTGCCAGCACCCCTAGCCGAAACAATGAGCAGTTCTTC.